Listed below are T cell receptor beta chains from one sample, sequenced in a study of cytomegalovirus exposure and HLA in healthy donors. Using immunoSEQ multiplex PCR, the repertoire was profiled, and TCRdb retains in-frame clones only, with some absent. The sample includes 130,000 or so clones, 89% of them seen just once. Sequencing was done on a sample of PBMCs. The receptors stem from a woman under 30 in good health and CMV-seropositive. Each CDR3 is given with its conserved first and last residue. D genes are given only for firm matches. A row's size may be missing; if present it is once, few, many or a size class.

j_gene,abundance,d_gene,v_gene,CDR3aa,CDR3nt
TRBJ1-5,once,TRBD1,TRBV4-3,CASSWDSLLGPQHF,TGCGCCAGCAGTTGGGACAGCCTTTTGGGTCCCCAGCATTTT
TRBJ2-7,once,NA,TRBV5-6,CASSPTGSTNEQYF,TGTGCCAGCAGCCCGACGGGGTCTACGAACGAGCAGTACTTC
TRBJ2-7,NA,TRBD1,TRBV7-9,CASSLGQGSSYEQYF,TGTGCCAGCAGCTTGGGACAGGGGTCCTCCTACGAGCAGTACTTC
TRBJ2-1,NA,NA,TRBV4-1,CASSQPTGAGYNEQFF,TGCGCCAGCAGCCAACCCACAGGCGCAGGGTACAATGAGCAGTTCTTC
TRBJ2-5,NA,TRBD2,TRBV27,CASSQGRGGEETQYF,TGTGCCAGCAGTCAGGGGCGGGGGGGCGAAGAGACCCAGTACTTC
TRBJ2-5,NA,NA,TRBV30,CAWSPSWRETQYF,TGTGCCTGGAGTCCCTCTTGGCGGGAGACCCAGTACTTC
TRBJ1-5,few,NA,TRBV30,CAWRAGRDQPQHF,TGTGCCTGGAGGGCAGGGAGGGATCAGCCCCAGCATTTT
TRBJ1-2,NA,TRBD1,TRBV7-9,CASSLARGQGAGYTF,TGTGCCAGCAGCTTAGCGCGTGGACAGGGGGCAGGCTACACCTTC
TRBJ2-7,NA,TRBD1,TRBV2,CASREGQGNAYEQYF,TGTGCCAGCAGAGAGGGACAGGGGAACGCCTACGAGCAGTACTTC
TRBJ1-2,NA,TRBD1,TRBV18,CASSPTGGGYTF,TGTGCCAGCTCACCTACAGGGGGCGGCTACACCTTC
TRBJ2-5,NA,TRBD2,TRBV27,CASSYQAGGQETQYF,TGTGCCAGCAGTTATCAAGCGGGGGGGCAAGAGACCCAGTACTTC
TRBJ2-3,NA,TRBD2,TRBV2,CASSEAAGGRADTQYF,TGTGCCAGCAGTGAAGCGGCGGGGGGGAGGGCAGATACGCAGTATTTT
TRBJ2-1,once,TRBD2,TRBV5-1,CASSSPGGSYNEQFF,TGCGCCAGCAGCTCACCGGGGGGCTCCTACAATGAGCAGTTCTTC
TRBJ2-7,NA,TRBD2,TRBV9,CASSVTASGVYEQYF,TGTGCCAGCAGCGTAACGGCTAGCGGGGTCTACGAGCAGTACTTC
TRBJ1-1,NA,TRBD1,TRBV2,CASSAGTGALSATGTEAFF,TGTGCCAGCAGTGCCGGGACAGGGGCCTTATCGGCAACGGGGACTGAAGCTTTCTTT
TRBJ2-5,NA,TRBD1,TRBV4-1,CASSAQPGQGAETQYF,TGCGCCAGCAGCGCGCAGCCGGGACAGGGAGCAGAGACCCAGTACTTC
TRBJ1-1,NA,TRBD1,TRBV6-6,CASSYLGQGATEAFF,TGTGCCAGCAGTTACTTGGGACAGGGGGCTACTGAAGCTTTCTTT
TRBJ1-5,NA,NA,TRBV5-8,CASSLRENQPQHF,TGTGCCAGCAGCTTACGGGAGAATCAGCCCCAGCATTTT
TRBJ2-7,once,NA,TRBV5-5,CASSFSRGAYEQYF,TGTGCCAGCAGCTTCTCACGGGGAGCCTACGAGCAGTACTTC
TRBJ2-3,NA,NA,TRBV7-9,CASSPRLADTQYF,TGTGCCAGCAGCCCCAGACTAGCAGATACGCAGTATTTT
TRBJ2-6,NA,NA,TRBV7-9,CASSFRVSGANVLTF,TGTGCCAGCAGCTTCCGCGTTTCTGGGGCCAACGTCCTGACTTTC
TRBJ1-5,many,NA,TRBV6-5,CASSGQQNQPQHF,TGTGCCAGCAGCGGACAGCAGAATCAGCCCCAGCATTTT
TRBJ1-2,NA,NA,TRBV30,CAWSAGDRYNYGYTF,TGTGCCTGGAGTGCCGGTGACAGATATAACTATGGCTACACCTTC
TRBJ1-1,NA,NA,TRBV7-3,CASSLIAGSTEAFF,TGTGCCAGCAGCTTAATCGCGGGTTCCACTGAAGCTTTCTTT
TRBJ1-3,NA,NA,TRBV27,CASSSGQTSGNTIYF,TGTGCCAGCAGTTCCGGACAGACCTCTGGAAACACCATATATTTT
TRBJ1-6,NA,TRBD1,TRBV19,CASRTGTGANSPLHF,TGTGCCAGTAGGACCGGGACAGGCGCCAATTCACCCCTCCACTTT
TRBJ1-1,NA,NA,TRBV19,CASSVQAPNTEAFF,TGTGCCAGTAGTGTACAGGCCCCGAACACTGAAGCTTTCTTT